This T cell receptor (beta chain) was retrieved from a study of technical replicates of blood from a few donors. Trimming stripped 0 bases from V and 5 bases from J, with 14 bases between. The CDR3 has 16 amino acids. Germline CDR1 is LGHNA and CDR2 is YNFKEQ. Some clones are missing from TCRdb's copy, which holds only in-frame ones; the method was immunoSEQ multiplex PCR. This repertoire shows more than 75,000 clones, 94% found once; its top ten account for roughly 0.22%. The chain links TRBV4-2 to TRBJ2-1, with D maybe TRBD1 (6 bases). Sequenced material: T cells isolated from PBMCs. The sequence was obtained from a human donor in good health. The CDR3: CASSQDPPGAHNEQFF. In DNA form, the CDR3 reads TGTGCCAGCAGCCAAGATCCCCCAGGGGCACACAATGAGCAGTTCTTC.